The rows below give T cell receptor beta chains drawn from one sample of a study of OX40 agonist ivuxolimab in advanced cancers. Generated by immunoSEQ multiplex PCR, the TCRdb table keeps only in-frame clones and is missing some. The profile shows 80,000 to 100,000 clones, 85% to 90% of them singletons. The input for sequencing was CD4+ or CD8+ T cells sorted from blood, taken in a trial of the OX40 agonist ivuxolimab. The source of these receptors is an adult with an advanced solid tumor such as melanoma, head and neck, liver or kidney cancer. Each CDR3 is given with its conserved first and last residue. Size tells how often a clone was seen (once, few, many) or the class of an expanded clone, and some rows leave it out.

j_call v_call clone_size cdr3_aa
TRBJ2-1 TRBV5-4 . CASSFLSGSSYNEQFF
TRBJ2-1 TRBV20-1 . CSVAGDTEQFF
TRBJ2-1 TRBV7-9 once CASTLDHYNEQFF
TRBJ2-3 TRBV18 . CASSPITEGTDTQYF
TRBJ1-4 TRBV5-1 . CASRFMVSNEKLFF
TRBJ1-4 TRBV6-5 . CASSGSIEREKLFF
TRBJ1-1 TRBV18 once CASSPLQGMNTEAFF
TRBJ1-1 TRBV11-3 once CASSRRGFGDNTEAFF
TRBJ2-1 TRBV7-9 . CASSLRLAGGNEQFF
TRBJ2-7 TRBV6-5 . CASSYGTGAYEQYF
TRBJ2-4 TRBV10-3 . CAISESVGGTGNIQYF
TRBJ2-1 TRBV11-3 . CASSYRGRGGGVYEQFF
TRBJ1-5 TRBV10-3 . CAISEGGTVSNQPQHF
TRBJ1-2 TRBV29-1 . CSVEGGGDYGYTF
TRBJ1-6 TRBV6-5 . CAGHQGSVSPLHF
TRBJ2-7 TRBV5-1 . CASSRTGTDYEQYF
TRBJ2-1 TRBV4-1 once CASSQEIAGAGNEQFF
TRBJ1-1 TRBV5-1 . CASSSQMNTEAFF
TRBJ2-5 TRBV27 . CASSFRLAGGMDETQYF
TRBJ1-4 TRBV5-1 . CASSLGSLATNEKLFF
TRBJ2-1 TRBV4-2 . CASSQASGGQGGRQFF
TRBJ1-2 TRBV6-6 . CASISTGSGGYTF
TRBJ1-6 TRBV30 . CAWKKGLRPLHF
TRBJ2-6 TRBV7-7 . CASSPDWMSGANVLTF
TRBJ2-3 TRBV29-1 . CSVALADTQYF
TRBJ2-5 TRBV2 . CASSRLAGYQETQYF
TRBJ2-1 TRBV11-2 . CASSQPGTLNEQFF
TRBJ2-7 TRBV19 once CASRSRQGFLDEQYF
TRBJ1-3 TRBV6-1 . CASSESTADIGNTIYF
TRBJ1-4 TRBV5-4 . CASSLDPSVSEKLFF
TRBJ1-6 TRBV6-5 . CASRPRAWDNSPLHF
TRBJ1-4 TRBV4-1 . CASSPRGGQRSEKLFF
TRBJ1-3 TRBV10-3 . CAISEGQGGGNTIYF
TRBJ2-1 TRBV6-6 . CASSYSGGAGNEQFF
TRBJ2-7 TRBV7-3 . CASSPAGTSAYEQYF
TRBJ2-7 TRBV27 . CASSPRLATLYEQYF
TRBJ1-5 TRBV19 . CASSMVGGGNQPQHF
TRBJ1-1 TRBV28 . CASSSISTVNTEAFF
TRBJ2-5 TRBV5-1 . CASSLPPIQETQYF
TRBJ2-3 TRBV7-9 . CASSLVAGVTDTQYF
TRBJ2-1 TRBV7-8 . CASSLGVGIYNEQFF
TRBJ1-3 TRBV29-1 . CSVEVRVNTIYF